This TCR beta chain was recovered during a study of molecular identifiers for immune sequencing clone quantification (dated by TCRdb to 2016 to 2019). Notes on the research overall: In a replicate experiment, RNA from about 20,000 or 100,000 naive CD8 T cells was split into five aliquots, four of which were sequenced. This methods study used CD8 T cells to benchmark TCR RNA copy counting and molecular-identifier clustering-based TCR repertoire sequencing (MIDCIRS).

The CDR3 goes from the cysteine to the phenylalanine over 13 residues. Kept here is only the CDR3 DNA, which spans 39 bases and is read in frame from base 1. Taken from the germline V gene (reference sequence), the CDR1 and CDR2 loops are SEHNR and FQNEAQ. V and J lose 8 bases and 3 bases, and a span of 13 bases separates them. The research as a whole found: A single cell's worth of spiked-in Jurkat TCR RNA was reported detectable even among about 1.1 million naive CD8 T cells. The naive libraries included spiked-in Jurkat TCR RNA (roughly nine copies' worth), and this Jurkat TCR RNA is not part of the donor repertoire. The sizes of highly expanded clones could end up underestimated when identical TCR molecules share a barcode. Without barcode sub-clustering, chimeric consensus sequences inflated TCR diversity; chimeras reached as high as 47%. Modeling gave about 3 recovered TCR RNA copies per cell versus about 10 by digital PCR, implying approximately 30% capture efficiency. Clones above 20 RNA copies held over 99% of molecules in CMV-specific effector cells but under 1% in naive cells.

A few counts support this clonotype. The clone's antigen remains unknown. Base qualities are not at hand, and no much larger clone is one base apart. Library preparation used PCR. The instrument was a NextSeq 500. Bulk TCR libraries were generated as previously described, with the TCR primers listed in Table S5 used. Total RNA was purified with the Qiagen AllPrep DNA/RNA kit. Before analysis, reads from multiple sequencing runs of one library were combined. On the study's bioinformatics: Reads were retained only if an exact TCR constant sequence was present, and the retained reads were trimmed to 150 nt and grouped according to their 12-nt molecular barcodes. Within each barcode group, reads were sub-clustered at a 15% Levenshtein threshold, and quality-weighted consensus sequences were built per RNA molecule. Non-functional sequences were excluded, and lower-count sequences lying one edit away from another sequence were also excluded. Barcode sub-clusters with fewer than 20% of the maximum read count were removed, based on fitting two negative binomial distributions. The raw public reads went through TCRdb reprocessing: fastp at Q25, MiXCR clone calling, in-frame beta chains kept. A single entry per CDR3 protein holds the most common genes and DNA from its merged rows. The V and J calls and clone size are TCRdb's, not the authors'. Present in this sample are about half a million distinct CDR3 sequences, 25% of which were seen just once. The ten largest clones represent roughly 0.79% of the sample.

Libraries of naive CD8 T cells were built from anywhere between about 19,000 and 1,000,000 sorted cells, with 10%, 30% or 50% of the purified RNA used. Naive CD8 T cells, defined as CD8+CD4-CCR7+CD45RA+, were FACS-sorted into RLT Plus buffer on a BD FACSAria II. Around 10 TCR copies' worth of Jurkat RNA were spiked into about 20,000-1,100,000 naive CD8 T cell samples to test detection sensitivity. Enrichment of CD8 T cells was performed with RosetteSep CD8+ T Cell Enrichment Cocktail and Ficoll-Paque, after which ACK red cell lysis was carried out. Sequences were obtained from naive CD8+ T cells from blood, with Jurkat cell RNA spiked in. The cell subset or site label of this sample denotes: FACS-sorted CD8+CD4-CCR7+CD45RA+ naive T cells. The receptor chain draws on TRBV7-9 and TRBJ1-1; TRBD1 could be the D gene, as 5 bases match. The clonotype originates from a human donor in good health. Some libraries in this study had Jurkat cell RNA spiked in. DNA sequence: TGTGCCAGCTCCGGGGCAGCCCACACTGAAGCTTTCTTT. Its coded protein is CASSGAAHTEAFF.